The entry below gives a single T cell receptor (beta chain) sequence along with its context. Its antigen is not known. At one end, the junction sequence differs from germline, possibly due to a read error. TCR alpha and beta CDR3 regions were amplified from RNA using iRepertoire nested multiplex PCR. For one-step reverse transcription and amplification, roughly 95-400 ng of tissue mRNA or PBMC total RNA was used. MiXCR, applied by TCRdb to the multiplex PCR reads, yields one record per CDR3 protein. Here the sample spans 170,000 or so distinct CDR3 sequences, roughly 45% being singletons. The source of the sample is a study of glioma-infiltrating T cells. Whole-study findings and limits: Only very few CDR3 sequences appeared in both tissue and blood. Non-neoplastic patients had below-expected tissue-blood divergence, while all gliomas exceeded expectation.

The CDR3 runs to 12 residues. Germline CDR1 and CDR2: MNHNS and SASEGT. The clonotype originates from a human donor with low-grade glioma or glioblastoma, undergoing nonglioma brain surgery, or in good health (not recorded which). Sequencing was done on a sample of glioma tissue, nonneoplastic brain tissue, or PBMCs (not recorded which). The chain carries TRBV6-1 and TRBJ1-1; 8 nucleotides align to TRBD1. The CDR3 coding sequence is TGTGTCAGCCGTACAGGGGGGACTGAAGCTTTCTTT. Residues: CVSRTGGTEAFF.